The entry below describes one TCR beta chain. In the original workflow: Because ImmunoSEQ provided only junction sequences with no quality scores, the filtering differed. Clones were read by immunoSEQ multiplex PCR, and TCRdb kept only the in-frame ones, dropping some. V and J calls and clone size are as listed in that table; D and trimming were resolved from the DNA. The table includes 500,000 to 650,000 clones, about 80% detected once. This sample was included in a study of shared clonotypes between healthy human individuals. Study-wide background: Those who served as donors were a couple of women and three men between the ages of 18 and 49.

V lost 3 bases, J lost 3 bases, and 5 bases lay in between. The CDR3 loop spans 13 amino acids. Germline V gives CDR1 SGHAT, CDR2 FQNNGV. The sequence came from a woman aged 40 to 55 in good health. Some clones in this sample may be carry-over from other donors' samples. This sequence joins TRBV11-2 and TRBJ2-2; D is uncertain. Sequenced material: PBMCs. CDR3 nucleotide sequence: TGTGCCAGCAGCTTTGGACACACCGGGGAGCTGTTTTTT. Residues: CASSFGHTGELFF.